A single sample is the source of the 24 T cell receptor beta chains below, sequenced in a study of early T cells in non-severe SARS-CoV-2 infection. MiXCR was run by TCRdb on the 5' RACE reads, yielding one entry per CDR3 protein. The table has just over 95,000 distinct CDR3 sequences, more than 9.5% seen once. Sequences were derived from whole blood, sampled at baseline. Receptors were obtained from an adult who was a healthcare worker with PCR-confirmed SARS-CoV-2 infection or an uninfected control (not recorded which).

The CDR3 DNA reads TGCAGTGCTAGACCTCAGGTTAGCACAGATACGCAGTATTTT. Protein: CSARPQVSTDTQYF. This chain joins TRBV20-1 and TRBJ2-3; D remains unclear. Per germline, CDR1 DFQATT and CDR2 SNEGSKA (reference sequence). This CDR3 comprises 14 residues. V was clipped by 2 bases and J by 0 bases, with 9 bases between them.

This chain uses TRBV5-5 with TRBJ1-4; the D gene is possibly TRBD1 (5 bases). The V end was cut by 0 bases, the J end by 5 bases, with 11 bases between. This CDR3 is built from 15 residues. Per the germline V gene, CDR1 is SGHKS and CDR2 is YYEKEE (reference sequence). CDR3 amino acids: CASSLGTTENEKLFF. The DNA for the CDR3 is TGTGCCAGCAGCTTGGGCACGACAGAAAATGAAAAACTGTTTTTT.

This clonotype appeared many times. V is TRBV11-2 and J is TRBJ2-7, with TRBD2 identical over 7 bases. The length of the CDR3 is 13 residues. Germline assignment: CDR1 SGHAT and CDR2 FQNNGV. J was trimmed by 7 bases and V by 3 bases; bases with no gene match: 6. The CDR3 nucleotides are TGTGCCAGCAGCTTTCGGGGAGGGATGGAGCAGTACTTC. Encoded protein: CASSFRGGMEQYF.

V gene TRBV5-8 combines with J gene TRBJ2-3; D is ambiguous. Between the trimmed V and J ends, which lost 0 bases and 1 base, there was a span of 12 bases. The CDR3 loop spans 16 amino acids. The germline V gene has CDR1 SGHTS and CDR2 YDEGEE. CDR3 amino acids: CASSLVFRVGTDTQYF. The CDR3 region has the DNA TGTGCCAGCAGCTTGGTTTTTCGCGTTGGCACAGATACGCAGTATTTT.

This clonotype was detected many times. V gene TRBV4-1 combines with J gene TRBJ2-3; unclear D gene. V gave up 0 bases and J gave up 4 bases, with 11 bases separating them. CDR1 is MGHRA, CDR2 YSYEKL, per germline. CDR3 size: 15 residues. The CDR3 loop is CASSQDPNLADTQYF. CDR3 nucleotides: TGCGCCAGCAGCCAAGATCCAAATTTGGCAGATACGCAGTATTTT.

The V call is TRBV20-1, the J call TRBJ1-5; D is uncertain. Trimming removed 4 bases at V and 0 bases at J, with 10 bases between. CDR3 length equals 14 residues. CDR1 is DFQATT and CDR2 is SNEGSKA in the germline V gene (reference sequence). The CDR3 sequence: CSANAGISNQPQHF. In nucleotides, the CDR3 is TGCAGTGCTAATGCAGGAATTAGCAATCAGCCCCAGCATTTT.

Points on this clonotype: A single base separates this from a much larger clone, so it may be a read error. The chain uses TRBV20-1 and TRBJ2-3; tentative D call: TRBD2 (6 bases). CDR3 length equals 14 residues. Germline assignment: CDR1 DFQATT and CDR2 SNEGSKA (reference sequence). V lost 7 bases and J lost 2, with 16 bases in between. DNA of the CDR3: TGCAGTGTTAGTAGGGGAGGTGTCACAGATACGCAGTATTTT. Translation gives CSVSRGGVTDTQYF.

The chain uses TRBV5-1 and TRBJ1-1, with TRBD1 identical over 7 bases. CDR1 is SGHRS, CDR2 YFSETQ, per germline. V lost 6 bases, J lost 3 bases, and 5 bases stayed unmatched. This CDR3 spans 13 amino acids. The CDR3 DNA sequence: TGCGCCAGCACCGATACAGGGGACACTGAAGCTTTCTTT. As protein: CASTDTGDTEAFF.

The sample holds many counts of this clonotype. In DNA form, the CDR3 reads TGTGCCAGCAGTGTGGCCAGCGGGAGGGATAATACGCAGTATTTT. Translated, it gives CASSVASGRDNTQYF. The J gene is TRBJ2-3, the V gene TRBV2; 10 positions agree with TRBD2. CDR1 is SNHLY and CDR2 is FYNNEI in the germline V gene. The length of the CDR3 is 15 residues. Trimming at V came to 4 bases and at J to 7 bases, leaving 8 bases not matched to a gene.

This clonotype has at least ten counts. The CDR3 DNA is TGTGCCAGCAGTTTACTAGAGGGGGCGAAGAGGGGGACCCAGTACTTC. It yields the protein CASSLLEGAKRGTQYF. This chain links TRBV28 with TRBJ2-5, with 7 bases fitting TRBD1. With 2 bases clipped from V and 7 bases from J, the junction kept 13 bases outside the gene matches. The CDR3 runs to 16 residues. Germline-derived CDR1 and CDR2 are MDHEN and SYDVKM.

This clonotype has ten or more counts. The chain carries TRBV24-1 and TRBJ2-2; D uncertain. Germline lookup yields CDR1 KGHDR and CDR2 SFDVKD. CDR3 length equals 17 residues. V shed 1 base and J shed 0 bases, with 11 bases lying between them. The CDR3 sequence: CATSDLSWGSNTGELFF. CDR3 in DNA: TGTGCCACCAGTGATTTATCCTGGGGATCGAACACCGGGGAGCTGTTTTTT.

This clonotype appeared a few times. The chain joins TRBV15 to TRBJ2-2, with D uncertain. Trimming shortened V by 5 bases and J by 1 base, and 11 bases separated the two germline ends. The germline CDR1 and CDR2 sequences are LNHNV and YYDKDF (reference sequence). The CDR3 length is 15 residues. The CDR3 protein is CATSRGWGNTGELFF. Here the CDR3 DNA reads TGTGCCACCAGCCGCGGTTGGGGGAACACCGGGGAGCTGTTTTTT.

This chain uses TRBV5-1 with TRBJ1-1; D gene unclear. Germline V gene lookup returns CDR1 SGHRS and CDR2 YFSETQ. V lost 2 bases and J lost 1, with 6 bases in between. This CDR3 contains 13 residues. CDR3 sequence reads: CASSFPSNTEAFF. The CDR3 region has the DNA TGCGCCAGCAGCTTTCCGTCGAACACTGAAGCTTTCTTT.

In the case of this clonotype: A much larger clonotype is one base distant, so this may be a read error. The genes are TRBV11-2 and TRBJ1-1; D might be TRBD1 (5 bases). The germline V gene encodes CDR1 SGHAT and CDR2 FQNNGV. The CDR3 sequence is 14 residues long. The CDR3 DNA is TGTGCCAGCAGCTTAGGACAGATGAACACTGAAACTTTCTTT. The encoded protein is CASSLGQMNTETFF.

A few counts support this clonotype. The rearrangement uses TRBV30 and TRBJ1-5, with TRBD1 as a possible D gene (5 bases). V dropped 5 bases and J dropped 7 bases, with 9 bases sitting between them. Germline loops: CDR1 GTSNPN, CDR2 SVGIG (reference sequence). The CDR3 is 11 amino acids. The DNA for the CDR3 is TGTGCCTGGGGGGCTAGACAGCCCCAGCATTTT. Residues: CAWGARQPQHF.

This clonotype was counted at least ten times. V usage is TRBV6-5 and J usage is TRBJ2-1; TRBD1 agrees at 12 bases. The CDR3 is 15 amino acids. Germline V lookup: CDR1 MNHEY, CDR2 SVGAGI. The ends lost 3 bases at V and 8 bases at J; junction bases unmatched: 5. The CDR3 coding sequence is TGTGCCAGCAGTTATGGGACAGGGGGCCTCGATGAGCAGTTCTTC. It is translated as CASSYGTGGLDEQFF.

V gene TRBV7-8 combines with J gene TRBJ2-1, with D possibly TRBD2 on 6 matching bases. The CDR3 length is 15 residues. V was cut by 0 bases and J by 4 bases, with 10 bases left in between. The V gene's germline CDR1 is SGHVS and CDR2 FQNEAQ. The CDR3: CASSLARGAYNEQFF. The CDR3 nucleotides read TGTGCCAGCAGCTTAGCGCGGGGTGCATACAATGAGCAGTTCTTC.

This clonotype was counted many times. This chain joins TRBV25-1 and TRBJ2-1; 10 positions match TRBD2. The CDR3 length is 16 residues. CDR1 is MGHDK and CDR2 is SYGVNS in the germline V gene. The V gene end was trimmed by 1 base and the J gene end by 6 bases; junction bases not matched to a gene: 6. CDR3 DNA: TGTGCCAGCAGTGAATTATCTAGCGGGAGTAGCAATGAGCAGTTCTTC. This translates into CASSELSSGSSNEQFF. Supplemented by reference TRBV25-1 and TRBJ2-1, the full variable domain reads EADIYQTPRYLVIGTGKKITLECSQTMGHDKMYWYQQDPGMELHLIHYSYGVNSTEKGDLSSESTVSRIRTEHFPLTLESARPSHTSQYLCASSELSSGSSNEQFFGPGTRLTVL.

This clonotype has a handful of counts. The chain uses TRBV5-1 and TRBJ2-7; D remains ambiguous. The CDR3 is 13 amino acids. Trimming removed 0 bases from V and 9 bases from J, with 13 bases in between. The germline V gene encodes CDR1 SGHRS and CDR2 YFSETQ. In DNA form, the CDR3 reads TGCGCCAGCAGCTTGGGACTGATCGGGCGGCAGTACTTC. It yields the protein CASSLGLIGRQYF.

In its sample, this clonotype was seen a few times. This chain uses TRBV29-1 with TRBJ2-2; possibly TRBD2 for D (7 bases). Deletions cut 8 bases from V and 1 base from J, with 11 bases between. Germline assignment: CDR1 SQVTM and CDR2 ANQGSEA. The CDR3 is 13 residues long. The CDR3 bases are TGCAGCATCGGGGGGCGGAACACCGGGGAGCTGTTTTTT. Its translation: CSIGGRNTGELFF.

This sequence joins TRBV5-1 and TRBJ1-6, with 7 bases matching TRBD1. The V gene end was trimmed by 4 bases and the J gene end by 9 bases; junction bases not matched to a gene: 10. Germline V CDR1 and CDR2: SGHRS, YFSETQ. The CDR3 extends over 15 amino acids. The DNA for the CDR3 is TGCGCCAGCAGCGGAGACACAGGGGCTACTTCACCCCTCCACTTT. Amino acid sequence: CASSGDTGATSPLHF. The full variable domain, rest sourced from reference TRBV5-1 and TRBJ1-6, is KAGVTQTPRYLIKTRGQQVTLSCSPISGHRSVSWYQQTPGQGLQFLFEYFSETQRNKGNFPGRFSGRQFSNSRSEMNVSTLELGDSALYLCASSGDTGATSPLHFGNGTRLTVT.

This clonotype was picked up a small number of times. The chain uses TRBV7-2 and TRBJ2-2; no reliable D call. Germline values: CDR1 SGHTA, CDR2 FQGNSA. This CDR3 region has 15 residues. V lost 1 base and J 6 bases, leaving 12 bases between the germline ends. The chain's CDR3 is CASSLGPHGSGELFF. CDR3 in DNA: TGTGCCAGCAGCTTAGGCCCCCATGGCTCCGGGGAGCTGTTTTTT.

This clonotype was picked up a small number of times. The rearrangement joins TRBV12-3 or TRBV12-4 to TRBJ2-1, with D perhaps given as TRBD1 or TRBD2 (6 bases each). V gave up 6 bases and J gave up 0 bases, with 15 bases separating them. The CDR3 has 16 amino acids. The CDR3 DNA is TGTGCCAGCAGCCCTAAGGGGGGAAGCTCCTACAATGAGCAGTTCTTC. Its translation is CASSPKGGSSYNEQFF.

The chain recombines TRBV7-9 with TRBJ2-1; D remains unclear. The ends were cut back, 5 bases at V and 0 bases at J, with 8 bases in the middle. The germline gives CDR1 SEHNR, CDR2 FQNEAQ (reference sequence). The CDR3 loop spans 14 amino acids. As DNA, the CDR3 is TGTGCCAGCAGCACGACCAGCTCCTACAATGAGCAGTTCTTC. This codes for CASSTTSSYNEQFF.